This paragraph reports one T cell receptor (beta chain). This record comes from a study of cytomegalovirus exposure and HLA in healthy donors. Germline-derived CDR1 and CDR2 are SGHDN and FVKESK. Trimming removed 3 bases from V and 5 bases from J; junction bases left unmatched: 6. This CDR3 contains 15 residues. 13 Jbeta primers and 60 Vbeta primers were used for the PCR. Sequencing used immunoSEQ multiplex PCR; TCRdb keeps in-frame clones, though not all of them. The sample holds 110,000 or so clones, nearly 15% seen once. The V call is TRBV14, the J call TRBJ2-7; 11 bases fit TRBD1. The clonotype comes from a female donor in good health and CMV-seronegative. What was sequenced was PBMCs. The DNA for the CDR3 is TGTGCCAGCAGCCAGGGGGACAGGGGGTTCCACGAGCAGTACTTC. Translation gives CASSQGDRGFHEQYF.